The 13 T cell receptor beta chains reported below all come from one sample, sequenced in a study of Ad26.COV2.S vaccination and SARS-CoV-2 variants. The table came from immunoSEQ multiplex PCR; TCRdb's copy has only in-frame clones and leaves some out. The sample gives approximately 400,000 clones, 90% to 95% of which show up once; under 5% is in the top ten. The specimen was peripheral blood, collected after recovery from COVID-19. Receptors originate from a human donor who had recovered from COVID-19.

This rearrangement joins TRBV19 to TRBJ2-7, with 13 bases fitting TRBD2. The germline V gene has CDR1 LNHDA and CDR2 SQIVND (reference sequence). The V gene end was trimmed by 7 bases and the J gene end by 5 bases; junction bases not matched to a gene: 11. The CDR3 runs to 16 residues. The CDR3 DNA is TGTGCCAGTACTCCGAGGGGACTAGCGGGGTCGGACGAGCAGTACTTC. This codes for CASTPRGLAGSDEQYF.

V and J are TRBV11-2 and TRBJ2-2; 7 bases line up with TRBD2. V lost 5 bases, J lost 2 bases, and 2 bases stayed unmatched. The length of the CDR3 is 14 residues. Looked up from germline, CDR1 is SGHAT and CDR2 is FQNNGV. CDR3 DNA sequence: TGTGCCAGCAGCCGGGACTATAACACCGGGGAGCTGTTTTTT. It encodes CASSRDYNTGELFF.

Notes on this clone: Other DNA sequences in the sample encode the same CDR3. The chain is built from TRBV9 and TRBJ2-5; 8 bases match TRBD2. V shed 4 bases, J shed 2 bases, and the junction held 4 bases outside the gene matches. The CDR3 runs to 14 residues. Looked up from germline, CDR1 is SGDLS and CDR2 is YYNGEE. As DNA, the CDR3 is TGTGCCAGCAGCCCGAGCGGGGGTCAAGAGACCCAGTACTTC. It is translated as CASSPSGGQETQYF.

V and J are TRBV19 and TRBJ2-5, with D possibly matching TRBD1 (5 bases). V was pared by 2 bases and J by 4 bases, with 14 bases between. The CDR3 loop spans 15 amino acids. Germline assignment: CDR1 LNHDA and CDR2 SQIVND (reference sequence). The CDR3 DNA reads TGTGCCAGTAGTATATTTGGGCAGGGCACAGAGACCCAGTACTTC. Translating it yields CASSIFGQGTETQYF.

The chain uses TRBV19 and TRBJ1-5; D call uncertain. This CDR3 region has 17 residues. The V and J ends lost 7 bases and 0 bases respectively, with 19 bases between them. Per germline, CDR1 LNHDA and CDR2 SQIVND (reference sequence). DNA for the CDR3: TGTGCCAGTACTTGGGCGTGGCAGTTGGATAGCAATCAGCCCCAGCATTTT. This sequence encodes CASTWAWQLDSNQPQHF.

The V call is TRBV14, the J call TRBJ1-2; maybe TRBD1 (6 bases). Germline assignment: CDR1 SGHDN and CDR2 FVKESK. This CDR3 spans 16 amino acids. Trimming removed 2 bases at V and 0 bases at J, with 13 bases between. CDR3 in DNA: TGTGCCAGCAGCCAACGTCCCAGGGGTCCTAACTATGGCTACACCTTC. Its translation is CASSQRPRGPNYGYTF.

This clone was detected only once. CDR3 nucleotides: TGTGCCAGCAGCCTGGGTAGGTCCTACAATGAGCAGTTCTTC. Protein sequence: CASSLGRSYNEQFF. The V call is TRBV5-6, the J call TRBJ2-1; D remains unclear. This CDR3 has 14 residues. V was clipped by 4 bases and J by 1 base, with 9 bases between them. CDR1 and CDR2 from the germline V gene are SGHDT and YYEEEE.

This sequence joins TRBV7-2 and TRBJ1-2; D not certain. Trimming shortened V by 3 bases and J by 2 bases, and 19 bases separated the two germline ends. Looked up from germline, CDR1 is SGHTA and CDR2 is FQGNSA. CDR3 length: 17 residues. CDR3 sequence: CASSFGRSDRVNYGYTF. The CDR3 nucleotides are TGTGCCAGCAGCTTTGGCCGCAGCGATAGGGTAAACTATGGCTACACCTTC.

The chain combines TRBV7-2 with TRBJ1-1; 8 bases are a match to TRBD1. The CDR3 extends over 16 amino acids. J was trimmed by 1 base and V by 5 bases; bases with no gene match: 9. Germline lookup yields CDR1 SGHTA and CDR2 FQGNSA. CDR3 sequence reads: CASSPGQGVTNTEAFF. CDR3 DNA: TGTGCCAGCAGCCCCGGACAGGGAGTAACGAACACTGAAGCTTTCTTT.

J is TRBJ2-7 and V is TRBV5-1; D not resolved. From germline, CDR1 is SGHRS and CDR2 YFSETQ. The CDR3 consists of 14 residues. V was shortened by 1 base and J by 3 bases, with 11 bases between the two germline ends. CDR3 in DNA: TGCGCCAGCAGCTTGCAGGAGATCTACTACGAGCAGTACTTC. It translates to CASSLQEIYYEQYF.

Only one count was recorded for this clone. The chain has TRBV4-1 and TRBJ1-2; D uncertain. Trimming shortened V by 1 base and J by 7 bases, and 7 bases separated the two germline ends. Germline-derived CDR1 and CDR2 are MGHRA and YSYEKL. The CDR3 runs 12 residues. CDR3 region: CASSQGTAGYTF. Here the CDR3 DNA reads TGCGCCAGCAGCCAAGGTACGGCTGGCTACACCTTC.

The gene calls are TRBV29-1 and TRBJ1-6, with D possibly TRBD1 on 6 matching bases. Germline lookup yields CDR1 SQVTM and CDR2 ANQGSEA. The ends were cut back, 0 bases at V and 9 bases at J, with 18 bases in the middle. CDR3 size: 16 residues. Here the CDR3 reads CSVEEWKGGGLSPLHF. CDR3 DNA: TGCAGCGTTGAAGAGTGGAAGGGGGGAGGCCTTTCACCCCTCCACTTT.

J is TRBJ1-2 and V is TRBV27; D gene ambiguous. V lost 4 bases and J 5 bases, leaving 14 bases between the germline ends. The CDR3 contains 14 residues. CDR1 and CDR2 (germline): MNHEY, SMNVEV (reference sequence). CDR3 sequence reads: CASSSRVAGYGYTF. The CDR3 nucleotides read TGTGCCAGCAGTTCCCGTGTGGCCGGGTATGGCTACACCTTC.